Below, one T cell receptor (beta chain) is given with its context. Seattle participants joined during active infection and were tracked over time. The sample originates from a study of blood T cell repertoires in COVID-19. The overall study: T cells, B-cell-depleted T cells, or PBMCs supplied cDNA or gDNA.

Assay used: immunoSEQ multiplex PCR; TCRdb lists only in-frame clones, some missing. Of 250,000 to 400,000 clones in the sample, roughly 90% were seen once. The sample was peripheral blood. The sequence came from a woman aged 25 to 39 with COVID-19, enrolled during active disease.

CDR3 sequence: CASSEGAGATYEQYF. The DNA for the CDR3 is TGTGCCAGCAGTGAGGGGGCGGGAGCGACCTACGAGCAGTACTTC. This chain connects TRBV2 to TRBJ2-7, with D possibly being TRBD2 (7 bases). Trimming took off 3 bases at V and 2 bases at J, with 14 bases between the two ends. The CDR3 extends over 15 amino acids. Germline CDR1 reads SNHLY; CDR2 reads FYNNEI.